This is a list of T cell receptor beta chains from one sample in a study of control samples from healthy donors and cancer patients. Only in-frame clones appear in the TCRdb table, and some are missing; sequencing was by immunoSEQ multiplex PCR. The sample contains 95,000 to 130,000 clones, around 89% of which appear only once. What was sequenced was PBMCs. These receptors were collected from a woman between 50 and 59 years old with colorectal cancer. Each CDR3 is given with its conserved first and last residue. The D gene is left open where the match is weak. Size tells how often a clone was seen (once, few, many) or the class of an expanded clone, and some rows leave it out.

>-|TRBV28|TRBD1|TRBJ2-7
CASRPPGTGFYEQYF
TGTGCCAGCAGACCTCCAGGGACAGGATTCTACGAGCAGTACTTC
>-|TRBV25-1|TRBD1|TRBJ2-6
CASSQQGVGAGANVLTF
TGTGCCAGCAGTCAACAGGGGGTTGGTGCTGGGGCCAACGTCCTGACTTTC
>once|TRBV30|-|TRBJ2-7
CAWSVRLRSYEQYF
TGTGCCTGGAGTGTAAGACTACGGTCCTACGAGCAGTACTTC
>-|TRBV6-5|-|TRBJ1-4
CASRNAGYPNEKLFF
TGTGCCAGTAGGAACGCGGGATATCCTAATGAAAAACTGTTTTTT
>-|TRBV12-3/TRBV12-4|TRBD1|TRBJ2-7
CASSLDRGEQYF
TGTGCCAGCAGTTTAGACAGGGGCGAGCAGTACTTC
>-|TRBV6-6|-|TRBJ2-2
CASSYSGTETPGELFF
TGTGCCAGCAGTTACTCCGGGACGGAAACCCCCGGGGAGCTGTTTTTT
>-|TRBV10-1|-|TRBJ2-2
CASGLGTTGELFF
TGCGCCAGCGGCTTGGGGACGACCGGGGAGCTGTTTTTT
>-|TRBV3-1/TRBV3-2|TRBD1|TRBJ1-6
CASSQGTDRYNSPLHF
TGTGCCAGCAGCCAGGGGACAGATCGCTATAATTCACCCCTCCACTTT
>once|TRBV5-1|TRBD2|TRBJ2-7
CASRGRTSGAAEQYF
TGCGCCAGCAGGGGACGCACTAGCGGGGCCGCCGAGCAGTACTTC
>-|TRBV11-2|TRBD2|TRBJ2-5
CASSTRLAGGGETQYF
TGTGCCAGCAGCACCCGACTAGCGGGAGGGGGGGAGACCCAGTACTTC
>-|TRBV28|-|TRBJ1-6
CASSWDIGGDNSPLHF
TGTGCCAGCAGTTGGGACATCGGGGGTGATAATTCACCCCTCCACTTT
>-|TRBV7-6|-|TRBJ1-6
CASSGGRPNSPLHF
TGTGCCAGCAGCGGAGGACGGCCGAATTCACCCCTCCACTTT
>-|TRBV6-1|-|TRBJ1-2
CASSDEVRYGYTF
TGTGCCAGCAGTGACGAGGTTCGCTATGGCTACACCTTC
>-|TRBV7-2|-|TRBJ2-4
CASSPARVAKNIQYF
TGTGCCAGCAGCCCCGCTAGGGTAGCCAAAAACATTCAGTACTTC
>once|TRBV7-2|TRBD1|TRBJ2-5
CASSATVGQGNGETQYF
TGTGCCAGCAGCGCGACGGTGGGACAGGGGAATGGAGAGACCCAGTACTTC
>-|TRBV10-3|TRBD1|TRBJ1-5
CAISEGQGSNQPQHF
TGTGCCATCAGTGAGGGACAGGGTAGCAATCAGCCCCAGCATTTT
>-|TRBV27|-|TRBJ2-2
CASSLRGTGELFF
TGTGCCAGCAGTTTAAGGGGCACCGGGGAGCTGTTTTTT
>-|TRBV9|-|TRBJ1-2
CASSPRGNYGYTF
TGTGCCAGCAGCCCACGGGGAAACTATGGCTACACCTTC
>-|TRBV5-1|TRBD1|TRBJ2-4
CASSWGQELGNIQYF
TGCGCCAGCAGCTGGGGACAGGAACTAGGAAACATTCAGTACTTC
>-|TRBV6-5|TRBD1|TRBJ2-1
CASSYQQGQLDNEQFF
TGTGCCAGCAGTTACCAACAGGGGCAACTGGACAATGAGCAGTTCTTC
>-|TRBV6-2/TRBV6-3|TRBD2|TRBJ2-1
CASSYSSGNLNEQFF
TGTGCCAGCAGTTACTCTAGCGGGAATTTGAATGAGCAGTTCTTC
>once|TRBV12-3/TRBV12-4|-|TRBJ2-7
CASSLNRAYEQYF
TGTGCCAGCAGTTTAAACAGGGCCTACGAGCAGTACTTC
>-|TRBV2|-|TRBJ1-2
CASSERPRGGYTF
TGTGCCAGCAGTGAAAGACCTAGGGGTGGCTACACCTTC
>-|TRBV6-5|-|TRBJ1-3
CASSRDSFSGNTIYF
TGTGCCAGCAGTCGTGACAGCTTCTCTGGAAACACCATATATTTT
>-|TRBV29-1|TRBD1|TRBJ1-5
CSAQVAGGNQPQHF
TGCAGCGCCCAGGTGGCAGGGGGAAATCAGCCCCAGCATTTT
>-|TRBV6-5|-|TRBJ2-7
CASTLGYPEQYF
TGTGCCAGCACCCTGGGGTATCCCGAGCAGTACTTC
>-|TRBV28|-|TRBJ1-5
CASRGQKNQPQHF
TGTGCCAGCAGAGGACAGAAAAATCAGCCCCAGCATTTT
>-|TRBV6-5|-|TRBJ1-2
CASSSYRVLGHGYTF
TGTGCCAGCAGTTCCTACAGGGTCCTTGGCCATGGCTACACCTTC
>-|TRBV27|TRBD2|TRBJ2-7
CASSLRTSGRFTYYEQYF
TGTGCCAGCAGTTTGCGGACTAGCGGGAGGTTCACATACTACGAGCAGTACTTC
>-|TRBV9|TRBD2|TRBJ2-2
CASSPGLAGVNTGELFF
TGTGCCAGCAGCCCGGGACTAGCGGGAGTGAACACCGGGGAGCTGTTTTTT
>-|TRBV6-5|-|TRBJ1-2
CAISRAPSIHGYTF
TGTGCCATCTCCAGGGCCCCCTCTATACATGGCTACACCTTC
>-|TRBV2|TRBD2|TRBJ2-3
CASSEALAGGDTQYF
TGTGCCAGCAGTGAAGCGCTAGCGGGAGGAGATACGCAGTATTTT
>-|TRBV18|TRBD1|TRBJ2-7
CASSPGQSSYEQYF
TGTGCCAGCTCACCGGGACAGAGCTCCTACGAGCAGTACTTC
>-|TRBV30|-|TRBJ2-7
CAWGTISSYEQYF
TGTGCCTGGGGAACGATCTCATCCTACGAGCAGTACTTC
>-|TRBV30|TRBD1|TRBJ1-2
CAWSVGGQVLPYGYTF
TGTGCCTGGAGTGTAGGCGGACAGGTGTTACCATATGGCTACACCTTC
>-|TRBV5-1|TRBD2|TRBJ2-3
CASSLAGGAQYF
TGCGCCAGCAGCTTGGCGGGGGGGGCGCAGTATTTT
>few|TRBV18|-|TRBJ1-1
CASSARASPEAFF
TGTGCCAGCTCGGCACGGGCTAGCCCTGAAGCTTTCTTT
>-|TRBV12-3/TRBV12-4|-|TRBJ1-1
CASSLGFRTEAFF
TGTGCCAGCAGTTTAGGCTTTAGGACTGAAGCTTTCTTT
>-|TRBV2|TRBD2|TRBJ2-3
CASSDTSGNTDTQYF
TGTGCCAGCAGTGATACTAGCGGGAACACAGATACGCAGTATTTT
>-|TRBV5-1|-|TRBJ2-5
CASSTPGTQETQYF
TGCGCCAGCAGCACTCCCGGGACACAAGAGACCCAGTACTTC
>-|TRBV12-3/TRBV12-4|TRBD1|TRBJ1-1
CASSVQGNFQAFF
TGTGCCAGCAGTGTACAGGGGAATTTCCAAGCTTTCTTT
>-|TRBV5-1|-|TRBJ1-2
CASMVGTGISRDYGYTF
TGCGCCAGCATGGTAGGGACCGGGATCTCTCGGGACTATGGCTACACCTTC
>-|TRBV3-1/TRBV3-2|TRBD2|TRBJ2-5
CASSLRAGFETQYF
TGTGCCAGCAGCCTACGAGCGGGGTTCGAGACCCAGTACTTC